The following is a T cell receptor beta chain sequence with its context. The sample is drawn from a study of T-cell reconstitution after alpha-beta-depleted transplantation in children. Unique molecular identifiers were incorporated during preparation of the TCRbeta library. Using its own MiXCR run on the PCR reads, TCRdb lists one record per CDR3 protein. This sample has about 610,000 distinct CDR3 sequences, with roughly a tenth found just once. The sequence was obtained from a human donor who donated a stem cell graft to a child with acute myeloid leukemia. The specimen comprised PBMCs from the stem cell graft donor, sampled from the stem cell graft.

This CDR3 is CAISEAAPYEQYF. The CDR3, as DNA: TGTGCCATCAGTGAGGCAGCGCCCTACGAGCAGTACTTC. The rearrangement uses TRBV10-3 and TRBJ2-7, with D uncertain. The germline CDR1 and CDR2 sequences are ENHRY and SYGVKD. CDR3 length: 13 residues. Trimming removed 2 bases at V and 2 bases at J, with 7 bases between.